This T cell receptor beta chain comes out of a study of blood T cell repertoires in COVID-19. As for the study in general: The United States, Italy and Spain were the sources of the acute and convalescent COVID-19 samples. The cDNA or gDNA used as material had been derived from T cells, B-cell-depleted T cells, or PBMCs.

Trimming at V came to 4 bases and at J to 0 bases, leaving 3 bases not matched to a gene. This CDR3 contains 15 residues. The germline V gene encodes CDR1 SGHNT and CDR2 YYREEE (reference sequence). As handled by the study authors: Scientists estimated how many nucleated cells there were by amplifying reference gene primers. The protocol was immunoSEQ multiplex PCR, while the TCRdb copy is restricted to in-frame clones and leaves out a portion. The D gene and trimming were derived from the DNA, and the V and J assignments and clone size from that table. The table lists approximately 31,000 clones, around 90% of them singletons.

Sequences were obtained from peripheral blood. The sequence was obtained from a human donor with active COVID-19. The donor label of this sample is uncertain. This chain joins TRBV5-4 and TRBJ2-2; 7 positions agree with TRBD2. The CDR3 DNA reads TGTGCCAGCAGCCGCGGGAGTTCGAACACCGGGGAGCTGTTTTTT. Amino acid sequence: CASSRGSSNTGELFF.